This TCR beta chain comes out of a study of T cell responses to AZD1222 COVID-19 vaccine. The protocol was immunoSEQ multiplex PCR, while the TCRdb copy is restricted to in-frame clones and leaves out a portion. Seen here are tens of thousands of clones, over 80% observed once, and the top ten hold approximately 2.4%. Study-wide results and caveats: Only a handful of people who got AZD1222 tested seropositive at baseline. A reported finding is that nearly half of spike-specific TCRs target unmutated variant regions. Sampling that yielded the repertoires occurred only after the peak T cell response.

With respect to this clone: What it binds is not known.

The CDR3 is made up of 15 amino acids. The V and J ends lost 4 bases and 6 bases, in that order; junction bases with no gene match: 11. Germline CDR1 reads SGHRS; CDR2 reads YFSETQ. The rearrangement joins TRBV5-1 to TRBJ1-1; 8 nucleotides align to TRBD1. The sample here was peripheral blood, taken 28 days after the second AZD1222 dose. The TCR was taken from an adult who received the AZD1222 COVID-19 vaccine. The DNA of the CDR3 is TGCGCCAGCAGCGCGGCCAGGGGGCGCGGATCTGAAGCTTTCTTT. Its protein product is CASSAARGRGSEAFF.